This T cell receptor (beta chain) appears in the sequencing data of a study of CD8 T cells in Susac syndrome. High-throughput TCR beta sequencing covered peripheral CD8+ and CD4+ T cells. Negative isolation was applied to CD8+ and CD4+ T cells, and FACS enrichment was applied to TEMRA cells. Random hexamers served to reverse transcribe about 0.5 to 1 ug RNA. It was immunoSEQ multiplex PCR that amplified TCR beta CDR3 across 54 Vbeta and 13 Jbeta. TCRdb re-derived calls from the immunoSEQ multiplex PCR reads in MiXCR, one entry per CDR3 protein. Among approximately 200,000 distinct CDR3 sequences listed, roughly 94% were seen once. This CDR3 has 15 residues. The V gene's germline CDR1 is SGHNT and CDR2 YYREEE (reference sequence). The V gene lost 1 base and the J gene lost 1 base, with 9 bases spanning the gap.

The chain carries TRBV5-4 and TRBJ2-1; D may be TRBD2 (5 bases). This receptor was identified in a human donor with multiple sclerosis. Sequencing input: CD4+ T cells from PBMCs. This CDR3 reads CASSLTSGSYNEQFF. For the CDR3, the DNA is TGTGCCAGCAGCTTGACGAGCGGATCCTACAATGAGCAGTTCTTC.